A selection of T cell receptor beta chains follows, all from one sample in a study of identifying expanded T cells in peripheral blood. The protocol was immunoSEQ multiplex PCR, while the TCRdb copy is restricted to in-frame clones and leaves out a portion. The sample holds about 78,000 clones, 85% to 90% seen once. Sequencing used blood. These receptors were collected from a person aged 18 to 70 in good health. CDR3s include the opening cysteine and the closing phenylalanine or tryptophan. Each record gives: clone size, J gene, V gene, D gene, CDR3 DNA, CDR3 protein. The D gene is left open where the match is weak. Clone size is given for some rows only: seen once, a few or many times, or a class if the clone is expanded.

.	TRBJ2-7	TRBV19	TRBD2	TGTGCCAGTAGTACCACTAGCGGGGCGTACGAGCAGTACTTC	CASSTTSGAYEQYF
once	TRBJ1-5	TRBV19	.	TGTGCCAGTAGTATAGTTCGGGGGGGCAATCAGCCCCAGCATTTT	CASSIVRGGNQPQHF
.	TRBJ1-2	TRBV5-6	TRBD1	TGTGCCAGCAGCTTGTTGACAGGGTACGATGGCTACACCTTC	CASSLLTGYDGYTF
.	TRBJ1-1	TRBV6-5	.	TGTGCCAGCAGTTTCGGATGGGGCACTGAAGCTTTCTTT	CASSFGWGTEAFF
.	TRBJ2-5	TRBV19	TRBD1	TGTGCCAGTACGGACAGGGGCCGCCAAGAGACCCAGTACTTC	CASTDRGRQETQYF
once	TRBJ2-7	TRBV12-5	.	TGTGCTAGTGGTCCACGGACAGTCGGCAACGAGCAGTACTTC	CASGPRTVGNEQYF
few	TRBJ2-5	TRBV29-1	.	TGCAGCGTCGCTGGGGAGACCCAGTACTTC	CSVAGETQYF
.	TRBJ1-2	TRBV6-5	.	TGTGCCAGCAGTTACTCCGACAGATTCTATGGCTACACCTTC	CASSYSDRFYGYTF
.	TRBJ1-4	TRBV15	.	TGTGCCACCAGCAGAGAACAGGACCATGAAAAACTGTTTTTT	CATSREQDHEKLFF
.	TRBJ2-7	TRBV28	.	TGTGCCAGCACCCTCCCGGCAGCTTCAAACGAGCAGTACTTC	CASTLPAASNEQYF